The following is a TCR beta chain sequence with its context. Antigen specificity is unknown. The sample originates from a study of OX40 agonist ivuxolimab in advanced cancers. Study in general: It was ivuxolimab, an agonistic anti-OX40 (CD134) antibody, that patients were treated with. All patients had ivuxolimab intravenously every 2 weeks at 0.01 to 10 mg/kg.

Study observations and caveats: CD4+ and CD8+ T cells in blood underwent clonal expansion by week 6 at 0.1 to 3.0 mg/kg.

Produced via immunoSEQ multiplex PCR; TCRdb's table is partial and in-frame only. Of 99,000 or so clones in the sample, about 91% were seen once. Germline assignment: CDR1 PRHDT and CDR2 FYEKMQ (reference sequence). The CDR3 runs 22 residues. Losses at the gene ends were 3 bases for V and 9 bases for J; bases not matched to a gene: 23. Specimen: CD4+ or CD8+ T cells sorted from blood, collected in a trial of the OX40 agonist ivuxolimab. J is TRBJ2-1 and V is TRBV13; 16 nucleotides align to TRBD2. This sequence was found in an adult with an advanced solid tumor such as melanoma, head and neck, liver or kidney cancer. Written as DNA, the CDR3 is TGTGCCAGCAGCTTTAGTTTAGTTATTTCCGGGACTAGCGGGAGGGTTAGGGGTGAGCAGTTCTTC. It codes for CASSFSLVISGTSGRVRGEQFF.